This T cell receptor (beta chain) is from a study of blood T cells in healthy people across ages. It was with a sample-barcoded 5' primer and a J-beta primer mix that a second PCR of roughly 7 to 12 cycles was run. From the 5' RACE reads, TCRdb called clonotypes with MiXCR, one entry per CDR3 protein. The sample shows about 1 million distinct CDR3 sequences, 35% to 50% of them seen only once. The germline V and J ends were trimmed by 6 bases and 0 bases, with 15 bases remaining between them. Germline V lookup: CDR1 DFQATT, CDR2 SNEGSKA (reference sequence). The CDR3 runs to 15 residues. The clonotype was recovered from a woman aged 60 to 75 in good health. Sample: blood. V and J are TRBV20-1 and TRBJ2-1; D might be TRBD1 (6 bases). The CDR3 loop reads CSARQAPSSYNEQFF. CDR3 coding DNA: TGCAGTGCCAGACAGGCCCCGAGCTCCTACAATGAGCAGTTCTTC.